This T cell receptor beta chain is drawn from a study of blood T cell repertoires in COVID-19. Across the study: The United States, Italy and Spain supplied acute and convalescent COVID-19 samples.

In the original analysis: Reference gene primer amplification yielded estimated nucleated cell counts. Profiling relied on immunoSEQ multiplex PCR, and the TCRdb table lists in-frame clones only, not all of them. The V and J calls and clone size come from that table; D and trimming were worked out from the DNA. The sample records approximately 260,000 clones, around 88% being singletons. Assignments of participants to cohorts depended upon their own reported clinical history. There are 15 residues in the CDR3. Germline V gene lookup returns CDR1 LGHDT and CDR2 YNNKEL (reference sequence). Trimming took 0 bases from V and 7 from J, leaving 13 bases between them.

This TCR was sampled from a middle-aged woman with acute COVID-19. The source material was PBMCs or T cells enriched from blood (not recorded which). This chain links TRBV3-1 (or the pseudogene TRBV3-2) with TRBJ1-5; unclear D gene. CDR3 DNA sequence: TGTGCCAGCAGCCAAGATATGGCAGGATACCAGCCCCAGCATTTT. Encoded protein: CASSQDMAGYQPQHF.